This note documents a single T cell receptor beta chain sequence. There is no known antigen for this receptor. Base qualities are not provided; no much larger clone lies one nucleotide away. Following the manufacturer's recommendations, the immunoSEQ kit was used to generate TCR beta libraries from genomic DNA. To prepare libraries, a first multiplex PCR with proprietary primers was run, followed by a second PCR that added unique barcodes, and a bead cleanup was done after each round. A kit-provided positive control reaction and a negative control reaction were included in every sample batch. The final libraries were assessed on an Agilent 4200 TapeStation D1000 ScreenTape, pooled by volume, and quantified by qPCR. An Illumina NextSeq500 fitted with a MidOutput 150-cycle cartridge performed the sequencing, running 156 Read1 cycles and 15 Index1 cycles with the kit's custom primers. The pooled library was loaded at roughly 0.98 pM with a roughly 20% PhiX control spike-in. For the original study's pipeline: The vendor-processed data were analyzed in R, and a clonotype was defined as all T cells that share the same CDR3 nucleotide sequence. In the clone abundance analyses, frequencies were normalized to the 10,000 most abundant clones in each sample. Public T cell clones, averaging fewer than five per sample, were removed before analysis. A difference in abundance of at least 32-fold between compartments was used to define tumor-enriched and baseline blood-enriched clonotypes. Clonotypes expanded or contracted between blood time points were identified with a beta-binomial differential abundance model. Similarity between tumor and blood repertoires was quantified using the Baroni-Urbani and Buser coefficient, and groups were compared with two-tailed Wilcoxon tests in R. TCRdb stores this immuneACCESS table with in-frame sequences only. Part of the clones is absent; in the studies checked, under half of the shortfall reflects unresolved V genes, and no reason is known for the rest. That table furnishes V, J and clone size, whereas the DNA furnished D and trimming. This sample is represented by 40,000 to 60,000 clones; about 80% of them were singletons. The ten largest account for 30% to 35% of the sample.

This sample is part of a study of radiation and T cells in renal cell carcinoma (dated by TCRdb to 2020 to 2021). Regarding the complete study: Samples came from a clinical trial, in which primary renal cell carcinomas received 15 Gy stereotactic body radiation therapy followed by nephrectomy 4 weeks later. Across all 50 or so samples, 4,016,671 unique CDR3 nucleotide sequences, encoding 2.5 million to 3 million unique CDR3 amino acid sequences, were identified. TCR beta sequencing covered 53 samples in total, comprising about 26 tumors and approximately 27 peripheral blood samples. Results and caveats for the whole study, not just this receptor: Blood repertoire dynamics were not followed beyond 4 weeks after treatment. Because pretreatment tumor biopsies were not available, the study could not determine whether clonotypes were already present within the tumor at baseline. Effects of radiation dose or scheduling on the TCR repertoire could not be addressed with the single-armed trial design. Top tumor clonotypes rose in blood from baseline to 2 weeks post-radiation, then contracted by 4 weeks, suggesting transient expansion of tumor-resident clones.

The label giving this sample's time point can be read as: baseline pretreatment blood. Sample treatment or condition, as interpreted from the label and publication: 15 Gy SBRT to primary tumor, nephrectomy 4 weeks later. To follow tumor-enriched clonotypes, peripheral blood was collected serially from radiation-treated patients at baseline and again at 2 weeks and 4 weeks after SBRT. Every patient had renal cell carcinoma of clear cell pathology. The QIAamp DNA Blood Mini Kit (Qiagen) was used to prepare genomic DNA for TCR sequencing. The analyses included only samples that passed all quality control checks. The CDR3 has 15 amino acids, counting the end cysteine and phenylalanine. Of the read, only the CDR3 DNA is kept; its 45 bases are in frame from base 1. Looking up the germline V gene yields CDR1 LGHNT and CDR2 FRNRAP. Deletion took 1 base off V and 7 bases off J, with a span of 16 bases between the germline ends.

The chain was built from TRBV12-5 and TRBJ1-2; TRBD1 is a possible D gene, resting on 6 matching bases. The receptor was isolated from a woman in her 70s with renal cell carcinoma. The starting material was blood, obtained from a patient whose treatment included radiotherapy and nephrectomy. The sequenced DNA: TGTGCTAGTGGTTTGGCGCACAGGGAACATGCTGGCTACACCTTC. It encodes CASGLAHREHAGYTF. With the rest looked up from the reference TRBV12-5 and TRBJ1-2 genes rather than sequenced, the full variable domain is DARVTQTPRHKVTEMGQEVTMRCQPILGHNTVFWYRQTMMQGLELLAYFRNRAPLDDSGMPKDRFSAEMPDATLATLKIQPSEPRDSAVYFCASGLAHREHAGYTFGSGTRLTVV.